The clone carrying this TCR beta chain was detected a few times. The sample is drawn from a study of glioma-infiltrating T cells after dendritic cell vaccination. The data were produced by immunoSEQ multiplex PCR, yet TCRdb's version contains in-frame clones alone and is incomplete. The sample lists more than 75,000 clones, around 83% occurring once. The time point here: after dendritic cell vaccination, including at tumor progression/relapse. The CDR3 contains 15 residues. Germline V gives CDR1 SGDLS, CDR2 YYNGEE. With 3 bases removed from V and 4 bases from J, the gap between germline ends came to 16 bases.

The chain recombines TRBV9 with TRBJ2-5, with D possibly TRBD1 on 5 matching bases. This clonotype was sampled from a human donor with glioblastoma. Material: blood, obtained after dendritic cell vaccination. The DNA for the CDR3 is TGTGCCAGCAGCGGCATGCAGGGATCGGGAGAGACCCAGTACTTC. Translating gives CASSGMQGSGETQYF.